This TCR beta chain was retrieved from a study of blood T cell repertoires in COVID-19. Whole-study context: Spain, Italy and the United States supplied samples that represented acute and convalescent COVID-19.

This clone was counted only a few times. The sample holds other DNA sequences that translate to the same CDR3. In the source study's methods: Estimation of nucleated cell counts was performed using reference gene primer amplification. Here immunoSEQ multiplex PCR was the method, and the copy in TCRdb shows in-frame clones only, minus some. The V and J calls and clone size come from that table; D and trimming were worked out from the DNA. The table records roughly 250,000 clones, around 86% of them present only once. The CDR3 loop spans 14 amino acids. The germline V gene encodes CDR1 SGHRS and CDR2 YFSETQ. V lost 4 bases and J 6 bases, leaving 16 bases between the germline ends.

V usage is TRBV5-1 and J usage is TRBJ1-1; D might be TRBD1 (6 bases). Sequencing used peripheral blood. The clonotype originates from a woman aged 55-70 years with active or convalescent COVID-19. The CDR3 DNA reads TGCGCCAGCAGCCTAGGACAGTTAGGCTCTGAAGCTTTCTTT. Translation gives CASSLGQLGSEAFF. Combining the CDR3 with reference TRBV5-1 and TRBJ1-1 gives the whole variable domain KAGVTQTPRYLIKTRGQQVTLSCSPISGHRSVSWYQQTPGQGLQFLFEYFSETQRNKGNFPGRFSGRQFSNSRSEMNVSTLELGDSALYLCASSLGQLGSEAFFGQGTRLTVV.